These 28 T cell receptor beta chains share one sample of origin, sequenced in a study of CD8+ T cells in alopecia areata. Stated treatment: oral pan-JAK inhibitor, 5-10 mg twice daily. Sequencing relied on a cDNA template that was reverse transcribed from extracted RNA. The repertoire was sequenced with immunoSEQ multiplex PCR; TCRdb's copy has only in-frame clones and lacks some. The sample includes fewer than 250,000 clones, 64% of them seen just once. The sample in question was CD4+ T cells sorted from blood, obtained at week 4, from a patient treated with tofacitinib. These receptors all come from a human donor with alopecia areata.

This rearrangement joins TRBV4-2 to TRBJ2-5; D might be TRBD2 (6 bases). CDR3 length: 15 residues. Germline V gene lookup returns CDR1 LGHNA and CDR2 YNFKEQ. Trimming removed 5 bases at V and 0 bases at J, with 13 bases between. CDR3 protein: CASSSNGGDQETQYF. The CDR3, as DNA: TGTGCCAGCAGCTCAAATGGAGGGGACCAAGAGACCCAGTACTTC.

The chain is built from TRBV6-6 and TRBJ1-2; the match to TRBD1 covers 9 bases. The CDR3 is 13 amino acids. J was trimmed by 7 bases and V by 6 bases; bases with no gene match: 6. From germline, CDR1 is MNHNY and CDR2 SVGAGI (reference sequence). The DNA of the CDR3 is TGTGCCAGCAGCCTCGGACAGGGGATTGGCTACACCTTC. It is translated as CASSLGQGIGYTF.

This chain joins TRBV2 and TRBJ2-6; D is possibly TRBD1 (6 bases). The V end was cut by 11 bases, the J end by 0 bases, with 14 bases between. CDR3 length equals 15 residues. Germline-derived CDR1 and CDR2 are SNHLY and FYNNEI. The CDR3 sequence: CACHLGGSGANVLTF. CDR3 sequence (DNA): TGTGCCTGCCACTTAGGGGGCTCTGGGGCCAACGTCCTGACTTTC.

The DNA of the CDR3 is TGTGCCAGCAGCTTCCAGACAGATTGGAACACTGAAGCTTTCTTT. Its translation: CASSFQTDWNTEAFF. The chain recombines TRBV5-6 with TRBJ1-1, with D possibly being TRBD1 (5 bases). The CDR3 has 15 residues. CDR1 is SGHDT, CDR2 YYEEEE, per germline. Trimming cost V 2 bases and J 1 base, with 12 bases left between them. The full variable domain, its missing parts supplied by reference TRBV5-6 and TRBJ1-1, is DAGVTQSPTHLIKTRGQQVTLRCSPKSGHDTVSWYQQALGQGPQFIFQYYEEEERQRGNFPDRFSGHQFPNYSSELNVNALLLGDSALYLCASSFQTDWNTEAFFGQGTRLTVV.

V usage is TRBV7-9 and J usage is TRBJ2-5, with D hard to call. V was pared by 3 bases and J by 2 bases, with 10 bases between. The germline CDR1 and CDR2 sequences are SEHNR and FQNEAQ (reference sequence). The CDR3 runs 14 residues. Here the CDR3 reads CASSLLTRQETQYF. CDR3 bases: TGTGCCAGCAGCTTGCTGACGAGGCAAGAGACCCAGTACTTC.

A single count supports this clone. The V gene is TRBV9, the J gene TRBJ1-4; tentative D call: TRBD1 (5 bases). Germline values: CDR1 SGDLS, CDR2 YYNGEE. The CDR3 runs to 15 residues. The ends were cut back, 0 bases at V and 7 bases at J, with 13 bases in the middle. This chain's CDR3 is CASSVGIKGSEKLFF. For the CDR3, the DNA is TGTGCCAGCAGCGTAGGGATAAAGGGGAGTGAAAAACTGTTTTTT.

The V and J genes are TRBV6-1 and TRBJ1-5; D not certain. The CDR3 runs to 13 residues. Germline lookup yields CDR1 MNHNS and CDR2 SASEGT. V lost 4 bases and J 6 bases, leaving 10 bases between the germline ends. The CDR3 DNA reads TGTGCCAGCAGTGCGAGGCCCGGTCAGCCCCAGCATTTT. It translates to CASSARPGQPQHF.

The J gene is TRBJ1-1, the V gene TRBV5-1, with 10 bases matching TRBD1. The V and J ends lost 4 bases and 0 bases, in that order; junction bases with no gene match: 6. Germline assignment: CDR1 SGHRS and CDR2 YFSETQ. The CDR3 loop spans 16 amino acids. CDR3: CASSIDRGRMNTEAFF. The CDR3 coding sequence is TGCGCCAGCAGCATTGACAGGGGGCGAATGAACACTGAAGCTTTCTTT.

The table lists this clone with a count of one. This sequence joins TRBV10-3 and TRBJ2-4, with 10 bases lining up with TRBD1. The CDR3 consists of 15 residues. V was pared by 11 bases and J by 4 bases, with 11 bases of the junction left unmatched. The germline V gene encodes CDR1 ENHRY and CDR2 SYGVKD. CDR3 in DNA: TGTGCCGCCGGGGATCGGACAGGGGGGAAAAACATTCAGTACTTC. Its protein product is CAAGDRTGGKNIQYF.

The J gene is TRBJ1-2, the V gene TRBV29-1; D gene uncertain. The CDR3 spans 12 residues. CDR1 and CDR2 (germline): SQVTM, ANQGSEA. The V gene lost 2 bases and the J gene lost 3 bases, with 7 bases spanning the gap. The CDR3 nucleotides read TGCAGCGTTGAAAGGAACTACTATGGCTACACCTTC. This sequence encodes CSVERNYYGYTF.

J is TRBJ1-5 and V is TRBV30; 7 bases map to TRBD1. The CDR3 has 13 amino acids. The germline gives CDR1 GTSNPN, CDR2 SVGIG (reference sequence). V lost 4 bases, J lost 4 bases, and 4 bases stayed unmatched. CDR3 DNA sequence: TGTGCCTGGAACGGACAGGTGAATCAGCCCCAGCATTTT. Protein: CAWNGQVNQPQHF.

The V gene is TRBV7-3, the J gene TRBJ2-7; D is unclear. Germline-derived CDR1 and CDR2 are SGHTA and FQGTGA. With 0 bases removed from V and 5 bases from J, the gap between germline ends came to 8 bases. CDR3 length: 13 amino acids. The CDR3 reads CASSLTKVHEQYF. CDR3 nucleotide sequence: TGTGCCAGCAGCTTAACAAAGGTCCACGAGCAGTACTTC.

This clone has a handful of counts. The chain carries TRBV29-1 and TRBJ2-1, with 8 bases aligning to TRBD1. This CDR3 is built from 13 residues. The germline V gene encodes CDR1 SQVTM and CDR2 ANQGSEA. V shed 4 bases and J 7 bases; nucleotides not matched to a gene: 6. CDR3: CSVGTGRMNEQFF. CDR3 nucleotide sequence: TGCAGCGTTGGGACAGGGAGGATGAATGAGCAGTTCTTC.

This chain connects TRBV5-1 to TRBJ2-2; 7 bases map to TRBD2. V shed 4 bases and J 1 base; nucleotides not matched to a gene: 10. The CDR3 runs 17 residues. The germline V gene encodes CDR1 SGHRS and CDR2 YFSETQ. The DNA of the CDR3 is TGCGCCAGCAGCCTTGGTGGCCTAGCGGTGAACACCGGGGAGCTGTTTTTT. It is translated as CASSLGGLAVNTGELFF.

The chain has TRBV7-2 and TRBJ2-1; D unclear. Germline V lookup: CDR1 SGHTA, CDR2 FQGNSA. Deletions cut 3 bases from V and 1 base from J, with 7 bases between. The CDR3 runs to 14 residues. The CDR3 DNA reads as TGTGCCAGCAGCTTGGAAGGGTCCTACAATGAGCAGTTCTTC. This gives the protein CASSLEGSYNEQFF.

The DNA of the CDR3 is TGTGCCAGCAGCGTAGCTGAATTGCTAGCGGGGGGAAAAGAGACCCAGTACTTC. It yields the protein CASSVAELLAGGKETQYF. V usage is TRBV9 and J usage is TRBJ2-5; 11 bases agree with TRBD2. Germline V CDR1 and CDR2: SGDLS, YYNGEE. Trimming cost V 0 bases and J 3 bases; bases outside gene matches: 10. The CDR3 extends over 18 amino acids.

The table lists this clone with a few counts. The V gene is TRBV29-1, the J gene TRBJ2-3; a possible D gene is TRBD2 (7 bases). This CDR3 is 13 amino acids long. Trimming took 7 bases from V and 4 from J, leaving 15 bases between them. From germline, CDR1 is SQVTM and CDR2 ANQGSEA. The CDR3 DNA sequence: TGCAGCGCCGCGGGGGCCCGGGCAGATACGCAGTATTTT. It translates to CSAAGARADTQYF.

This chain uses TRBV30 with TRBJ2-6; the D call may be TRBD1 or TRBD2 (5 bases each). V was shortened by 7 bases and J by 4 bases, with 11 bases between the two germline ends. The CDR3 is 13 amino acids. Looked up from germline, CDR1 is GTSNPN and CDR2 is SVGIG (reference sequence). The CDR3, as DNA: TGTGCCTCCAGGGCGGGCGGGGCCAACGTCCTGACTTTC. Residues: CASRAGGANVLTF.

The V and J genes are TRBV5-1 and TRBJ2-7, with D possibly being TRBD2 (5 bases). Germline V gives CDR1 SGHRS, CDR2 YFSETQ. This CDR3 has 14 amino acids. The V and J ends lost 4 bases and 6 bases respectively, with 17 bases between them. The CDR3 DNA reads TGCGCCAGCAGCCAGGACGAGGGATGGCGCGAGCAGTACTTC. Amino acids: CASSQDEGWREQYF.

The chain uses TRBV20-1 and TRBJ2-2; D ambiguous. Germline V gene lookup returns CDR1 DFQATT and CDR2 SNEGSKA (reference sequence). This CDR3 has 11 residues. V was cut by 2 bases and J by 9 bases, with 7 bases left in between. CDR3 residues: CSARPARELFF. The CDR3 DNA is TGCAGTGCTAGACCCGCGAGGGAGCTGTTTTTT.

This clone was detected only a few times. The J gene is TRBJ2-7, the V gene TRBV10-3; no firm D call. The CDR3 spans 13 residues. CDR1 and CDR2 (germline): ENHRY, SYGVKD. V was trimmed by 0 bases and J by 5 bases, leaving 8 bases between them. The CDR3 region is CAISESLSHEQYF. CDR3 DNA: TGTGCCATCAGTGAGTCATTGTCACACGAGCAGTACTTC.

The chain is built from TRBV27 and TRBJ2-5, with D perhaps given as TRBD1 or TRBD2 (5 bases each). This CDR3 region has 13 residues. Trimming shortened V by 4 bases and J by 4 bases, and 10 bases separated the two germline ends. Germline V gives CDR1 MNHEY, CDR2 SMNVEV (reference sequence). The CDR3 region has the DNA TGTGCCAGCAGTTCCCGGGACCTAGAGACCCAGTACTTC. Amino acids: CASSSRDLETQYF.

This clone turned up a few times. This rearrangement joins TRBV19 to TRBJ1-1, with 8 bases lining up with TRBD1. CDR3 length: 15 residues. The ends lost 3 bases at V and 5 bases at J; junction bases unmatched: 8. Germline assignment: CDR1 LNHDA and CDR2 SQIVND (reference sequence). In nucleotides, the CDR3 is TGTGCCAGTAGTATTTCGGGACAGGTGGGGACTGAAGCTTTCTTT. Translated: CASSISGQVGTEAFF.

This chain uses TRBV29-1 with TRBJ1-1; weak D call: TRBD1 (5 bases). The CDR3 loop spans 14 amino acids. V lost 4 bases to trimming and J lost 0 bases, with 12 bases between them. Germline V gives CDR1 SQVTM, CDR2 ANQGSEA. CDR3 sequence: CSVGARGVNTEAFF. CDR3 nucleotide sequence: TGCAGCGTTGGGGCGCGAGGGGTGAACACTGAAGCTTTCTTT.

This clone was detected only a few times. The gene calls are TRBV4-1 and TRBJ1-2; TRBD1 aligns across 7 bases. Germline CDR1 reads MGHRA; CDR2 reads YSYEKL. J lost 6 bases, V lost 0 bases, and 7 bases had no gene match. CDR3 length: 15 amino acids. Here the CDR3 reads CASSQDLSGGNGYTF. In DNA form, the CDR3 reads TGCGCCAGCAGCCAAGATCTGTCAGGGGGTAATGGCTACACCTTC.

This clone showed up just a few times. The rearrangement links TRBV7-3 to TRBJ2-2, with 10 bases aligning to TRBD1. Per germline, CDR1 SGHTA and CDR2 FQGTGA. The CDR3 sequence is 15 residues long. The V gene end was trimmed by 4 bases and the J gene end by 4 bases; junction bases not matched to a gene: 3. The CDR3 nucleotides are TGTGCCAGCAGCTGGACAGGGGGAATCACCGGGGAGCTGTTTTTT. Protein product: CASSWTGGITGELFF.

V gene TRBV7-9 combines with J gene TRBJ2-1, with D possibly matching TRBD1 (5 bases). CDR3 length: 16 amino acids. V was shortened by 5 bases and J by 0 bases, with 14 bases between the two germline ends. Germline CDR1 SEHNR, CDR2 FQNEAQ (reference sequence). The CDR3: CASSDRTGASYNEQFF. As DNA, the CDR3 is TGTGCCAGCAGCGATAGAACAGGAGCCTCCTACAATGAGCAGTTCTTC.

The chain has TRBV19 and TRBJ1-6, with 8 nucleotides matching TRBD1. With V trimmed by 5 bases and J by 9 bases, 9 bases remained unmatched. Germline V gives CDR1 LNHDA, CDR2 SQIVND (reference sequence). This CDR3 has 15 residues. CDR3 residues: CASSPRTGFGSPLHF. DNA for the CDR3: TGTGCCAGTAGTCCAAGGACAGGGTTCGGTTCACCCCTCCACTTT.